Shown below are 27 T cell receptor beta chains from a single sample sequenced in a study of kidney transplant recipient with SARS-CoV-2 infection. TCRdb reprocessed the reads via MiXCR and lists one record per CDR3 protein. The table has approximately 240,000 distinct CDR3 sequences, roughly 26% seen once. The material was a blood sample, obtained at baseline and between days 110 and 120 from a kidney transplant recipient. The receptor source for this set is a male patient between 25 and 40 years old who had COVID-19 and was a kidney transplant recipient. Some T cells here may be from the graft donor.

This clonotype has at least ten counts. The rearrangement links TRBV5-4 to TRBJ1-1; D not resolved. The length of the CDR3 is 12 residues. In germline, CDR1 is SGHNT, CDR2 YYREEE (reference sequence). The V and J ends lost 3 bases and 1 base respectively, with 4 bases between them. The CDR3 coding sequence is TGTGCCAGCAGCTCAAAGAACACTGAAGCTTTCTTT. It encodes CASSSKNTEAFF.

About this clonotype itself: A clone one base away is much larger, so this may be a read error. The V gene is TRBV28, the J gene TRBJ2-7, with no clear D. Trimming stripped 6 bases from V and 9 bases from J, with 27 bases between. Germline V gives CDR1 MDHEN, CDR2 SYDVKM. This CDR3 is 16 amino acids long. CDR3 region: CASSSPQLEEKTGQYF. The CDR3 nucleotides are TGTGCCAGCAGCTCCCCCCAGCTAGAGGAGAAGACGGGGCAGTACTTC. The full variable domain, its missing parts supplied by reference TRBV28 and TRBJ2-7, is DVKVTQSSRYLVKRTGEKVFLECVQDMDHENMFWYRQDPGLGLRLIYFSYDVKMKEKGDIPEGYSVSREKKERFSLILESASTNQTSMYLCASSSPQLEEKTGQYFGPGTRLTVT.

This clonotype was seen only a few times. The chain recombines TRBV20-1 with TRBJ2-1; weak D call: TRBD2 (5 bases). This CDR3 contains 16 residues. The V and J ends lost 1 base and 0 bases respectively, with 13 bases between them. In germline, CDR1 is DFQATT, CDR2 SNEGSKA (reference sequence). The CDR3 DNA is TGCAGTGCTAGAGCCCCCGGTCGGGGCTCCTACAATGAGCAGTTCTTC. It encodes CSARAPGRGSYNEQFF.

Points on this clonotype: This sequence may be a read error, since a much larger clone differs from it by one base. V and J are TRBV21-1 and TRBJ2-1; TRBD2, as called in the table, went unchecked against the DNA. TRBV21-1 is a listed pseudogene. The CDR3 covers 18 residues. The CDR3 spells CASSKSGGTSGNYNERFF. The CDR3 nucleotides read TGTGCCAGCAGCAAAAGCGGGGGGACTAGCGGGAACTACAATGAGCGGTTCTTC.

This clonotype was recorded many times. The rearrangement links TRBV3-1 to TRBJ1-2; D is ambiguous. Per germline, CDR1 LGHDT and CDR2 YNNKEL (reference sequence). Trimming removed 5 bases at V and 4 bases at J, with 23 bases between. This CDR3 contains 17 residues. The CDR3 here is CASSSITTLRKTYGYTF. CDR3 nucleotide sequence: TGTGCCAGCAGCTCGATTACCACCCTTCGAAAGACCTATGGCTACACCTTC.

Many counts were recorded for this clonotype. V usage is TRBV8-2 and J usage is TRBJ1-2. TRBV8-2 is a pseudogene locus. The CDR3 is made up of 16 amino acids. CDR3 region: CGSNTIDSRKTYGYTF. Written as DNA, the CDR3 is TGTGGCAGTAACACAATTGATAGCCGAAAGACCTATGGCTACACCTTC.

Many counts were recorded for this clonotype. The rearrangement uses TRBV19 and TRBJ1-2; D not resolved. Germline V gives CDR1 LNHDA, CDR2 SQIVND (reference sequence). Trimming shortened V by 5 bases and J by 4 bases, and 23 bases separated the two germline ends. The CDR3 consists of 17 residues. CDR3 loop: CASSEMLTNRKTYGYTF. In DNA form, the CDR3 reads TGTGCCAGTAGTGAAATGCTGACAAATCGAAAGACCTATGGCTACACCTTC.

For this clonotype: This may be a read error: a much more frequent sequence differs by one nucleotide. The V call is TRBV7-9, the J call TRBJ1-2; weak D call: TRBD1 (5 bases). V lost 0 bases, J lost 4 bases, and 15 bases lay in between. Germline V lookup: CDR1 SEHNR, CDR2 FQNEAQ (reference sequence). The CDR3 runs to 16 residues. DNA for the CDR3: TGTGCCAGCAGCTTAGCGGGGGGGGAAGAGGTCTATGGCTACACCTTC. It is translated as CASSLAGGEEVYGYTF.

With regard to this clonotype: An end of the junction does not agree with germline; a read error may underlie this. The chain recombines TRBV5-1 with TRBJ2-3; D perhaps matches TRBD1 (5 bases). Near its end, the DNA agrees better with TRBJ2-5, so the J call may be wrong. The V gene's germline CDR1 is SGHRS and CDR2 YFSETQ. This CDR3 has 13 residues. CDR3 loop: CASSSDSQGTQYF. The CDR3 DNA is TGCGCCAGCAGCTCTGACAGTCAAGGGACCCAGTACTTC.

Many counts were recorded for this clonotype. The CDR3 DNA is TGTGCCAGCAGTTTCCCGGACAGGGATGACAATCAGCCCCAGCATTTT. As protein: CASSFPDRDDNQPQHF. This chain joins TRBV28 and TRBJ1-5; TRBD1 matches at 8 bases. The ends lost 3 bases at V and 3 bases at J; junction bases unmatched: 7. Germline V CDR1 and CDR2: MDHEN, SYDVKM. CDR3 size: 16 residues.

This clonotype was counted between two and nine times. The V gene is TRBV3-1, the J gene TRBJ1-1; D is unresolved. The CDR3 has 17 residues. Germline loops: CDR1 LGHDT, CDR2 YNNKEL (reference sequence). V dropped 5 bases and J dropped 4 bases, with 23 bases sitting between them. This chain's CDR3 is CASSSLSPISIRTEAFF. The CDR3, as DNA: TGTGCCAGCAGCAGCCTTAGTCCCATTTCAATTCGCACTGAAGCTTTCTTT.

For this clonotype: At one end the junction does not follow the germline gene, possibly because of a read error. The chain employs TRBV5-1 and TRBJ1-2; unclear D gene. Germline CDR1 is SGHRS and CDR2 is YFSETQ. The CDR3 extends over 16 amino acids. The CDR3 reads CASIARSVRKTYGHTF. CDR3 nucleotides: TGCGCCAGCATCGCAAGATCGGTTCGAAAGACCTATGGCCACACCTTC. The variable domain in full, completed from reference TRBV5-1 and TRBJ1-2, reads KAGVTQTPRYLIKTRGQQVTLSCSPISGHRSVSWYQQTPGQGLQFLFEYFSETQRNKGNFPGRFSGRQFSNSRSEMNVSTLELGDSALYLCASIARSVRKTYGHTFGSGTRLTVV.

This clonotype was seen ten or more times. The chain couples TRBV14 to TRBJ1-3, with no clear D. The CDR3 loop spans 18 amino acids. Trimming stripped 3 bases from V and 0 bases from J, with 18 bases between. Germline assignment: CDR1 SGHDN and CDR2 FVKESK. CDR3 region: CASSHRSVRVLSGNTIYF. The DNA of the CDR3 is TGTGCCAGCAGCCATAGGTCGGTGCGAGTACTCTCTGGAAACACCATATATTTT.

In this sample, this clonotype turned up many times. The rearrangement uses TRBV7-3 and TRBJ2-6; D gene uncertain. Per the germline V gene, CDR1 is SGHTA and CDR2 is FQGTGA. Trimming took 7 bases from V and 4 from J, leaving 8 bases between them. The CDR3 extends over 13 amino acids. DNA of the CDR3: TGTGCCAGCACCCCCCCCGGGGCCAACGTCCTGACTTTC. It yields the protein CASTPPGANVLTF.

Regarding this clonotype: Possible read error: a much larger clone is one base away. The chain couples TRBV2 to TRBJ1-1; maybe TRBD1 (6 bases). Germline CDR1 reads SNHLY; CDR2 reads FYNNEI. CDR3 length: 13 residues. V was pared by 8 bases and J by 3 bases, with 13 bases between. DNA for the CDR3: TGTGCCAGCCCATCAAAGGGGGACACTGAAGCTTTCTTT. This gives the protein CASPSKGDTEAFF.

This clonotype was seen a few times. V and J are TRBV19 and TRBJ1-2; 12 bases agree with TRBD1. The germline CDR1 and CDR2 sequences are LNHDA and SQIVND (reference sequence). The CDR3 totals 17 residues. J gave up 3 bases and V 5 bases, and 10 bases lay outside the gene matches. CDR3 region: CASSLSRDRGHYYGYTF. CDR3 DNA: TGTGCCAGTAGTCTCTCAAGGGACAGGGGGCATTACTATGGCTACACCTTC.

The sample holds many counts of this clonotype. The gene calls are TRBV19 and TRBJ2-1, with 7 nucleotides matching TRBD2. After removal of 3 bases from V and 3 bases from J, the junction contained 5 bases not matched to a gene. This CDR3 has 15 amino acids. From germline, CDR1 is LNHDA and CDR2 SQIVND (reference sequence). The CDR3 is CASSMTSRGYNEQFF. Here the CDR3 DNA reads TGTGCCAGTAGTATGACTAGCCGTGGCTACAATGAGCAGTTCTTC.

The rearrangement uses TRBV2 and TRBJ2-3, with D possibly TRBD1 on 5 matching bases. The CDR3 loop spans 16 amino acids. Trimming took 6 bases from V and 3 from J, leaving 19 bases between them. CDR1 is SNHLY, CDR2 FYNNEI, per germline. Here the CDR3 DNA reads TGTGCCAGCAGCGAGGACCCACTCGCAGGGACAGATACGCAGTATTTT. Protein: CASSEDPLAGTDTQYF.

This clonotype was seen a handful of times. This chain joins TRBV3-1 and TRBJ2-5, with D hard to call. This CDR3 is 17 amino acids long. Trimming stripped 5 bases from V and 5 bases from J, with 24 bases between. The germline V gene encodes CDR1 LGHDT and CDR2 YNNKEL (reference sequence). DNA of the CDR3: TGTGCCAGCAGCACCGGAGCTCCCATTTCTTTCTCTGAGACCCAGTACTTC. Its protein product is CASSTGAPISFSETQYF.

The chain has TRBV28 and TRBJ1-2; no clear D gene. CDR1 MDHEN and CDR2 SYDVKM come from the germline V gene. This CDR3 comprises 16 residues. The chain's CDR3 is CGSTRRDNRKTYGYTF. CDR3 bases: TGTGGCAGTACTCGCCGTGATAACCGAAAGACCTATGGCTACACCTTC.

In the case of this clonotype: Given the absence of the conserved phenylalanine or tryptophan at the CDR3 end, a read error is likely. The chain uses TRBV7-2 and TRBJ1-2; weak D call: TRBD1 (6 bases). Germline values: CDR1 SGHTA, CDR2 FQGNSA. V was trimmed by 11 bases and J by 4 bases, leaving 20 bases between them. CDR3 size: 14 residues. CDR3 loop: CAGNLGGQIYGYTS. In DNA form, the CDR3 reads TGTGCCGGCAACCTTGGGGGCCAAATCTATGGCTACACCTCC.

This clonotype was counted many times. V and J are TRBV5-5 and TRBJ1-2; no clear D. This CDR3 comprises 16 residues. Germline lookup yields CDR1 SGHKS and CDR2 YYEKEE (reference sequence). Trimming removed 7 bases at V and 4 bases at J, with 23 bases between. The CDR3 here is CASQAYVSRKTYGYTF. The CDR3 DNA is TGTGCCAGCCAAGCATATGTCTCGCGAAAGACCTATGGCTACACCTTC.

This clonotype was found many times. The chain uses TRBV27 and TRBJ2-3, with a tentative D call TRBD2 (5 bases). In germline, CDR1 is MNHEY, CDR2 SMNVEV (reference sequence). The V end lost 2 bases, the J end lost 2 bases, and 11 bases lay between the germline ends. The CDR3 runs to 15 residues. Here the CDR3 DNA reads TGTGCCAGCAGTTTAGACACGGGAATCACAGATACGCAGTATTTT. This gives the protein CASSLDTGITDTQYF.

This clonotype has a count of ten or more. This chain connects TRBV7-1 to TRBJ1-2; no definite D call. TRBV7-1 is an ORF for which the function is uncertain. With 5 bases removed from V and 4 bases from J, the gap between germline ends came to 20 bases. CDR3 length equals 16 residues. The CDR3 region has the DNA TGTGCCAGCAGCAATCCTCACGAGGGAAAGACCTATGGCTACACCTTC. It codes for CASSNPHEGKTYGYTF.

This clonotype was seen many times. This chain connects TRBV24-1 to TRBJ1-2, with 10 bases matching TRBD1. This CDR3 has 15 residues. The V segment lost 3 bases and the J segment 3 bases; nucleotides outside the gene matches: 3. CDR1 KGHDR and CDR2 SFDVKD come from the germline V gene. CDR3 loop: CATSDRTGGHYGYTF. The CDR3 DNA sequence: TGTGCCACCAGTGATCGGACAGGGGGGCACTATGGCTACACCTTC.

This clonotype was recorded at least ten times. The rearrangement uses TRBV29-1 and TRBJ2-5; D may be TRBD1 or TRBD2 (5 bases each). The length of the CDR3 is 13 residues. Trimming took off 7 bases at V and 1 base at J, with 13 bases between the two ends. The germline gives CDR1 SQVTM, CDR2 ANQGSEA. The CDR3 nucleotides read TGCAGCGCGGGGCGGCCGGGCCAAGAGACCCAGTACTTC. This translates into CSAGRPGQETQYF.

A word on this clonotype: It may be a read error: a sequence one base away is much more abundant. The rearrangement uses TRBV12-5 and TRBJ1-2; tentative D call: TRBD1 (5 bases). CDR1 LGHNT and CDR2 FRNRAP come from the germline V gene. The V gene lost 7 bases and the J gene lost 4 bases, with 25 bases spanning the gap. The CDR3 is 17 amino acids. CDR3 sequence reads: CASVFNRLQGKTYGYTF. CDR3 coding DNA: TGTGCTAGTGTTTTCAACCGTTTGCAGGGAAAGACCTATGGCTACACCTTC. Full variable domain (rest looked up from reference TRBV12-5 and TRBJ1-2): DARVTQTPRHKVTEMGQEVTMRCQPILGHNTVFWYRQTMMQGLELLAYFRNRAPLDDSGMPKDRFSAEMPDATLATLKIQPSEPRDSAVYFCASVFNRLQGKTYGYTFGSGTRLTVV.